The 2 T cell receptor beta chains presented below share a single source sample, sequenced in a study of shared clonotypes between healthy human individuals. The method was immunoSEQ multiplex PCR; TCRdb's version includes in-frame clones alone and lacks a portion of them. The sample lists 450,000 to 500,000 clones, 81% seen once, with roughly 12% in the top ten. Specimen: PBMCs. The source is a woman aged 40 to 49 in good health. Some clones in this sample may be carry-over from other donors' samples.

This sequence joins TRBV11-2 and TRBJ2-2; D gene uncertain. Germline V gene data show CDR1 as SGHAT and CDR2 as FQNNGV. CDR3 length equals 13 residues. With 4 bases removed from V and 10 bases from J, the gap between germline ends came to 13 bases. CDR3 bases: TGTGCCAGCAGCTCGACTGGGGTGTCGGAGCTGTTTTTT. Translation gives CASSSTGVSELFF. Filled out from reference TRBV11-2 and TRBJ2-2, the complete variable domain reads EAGVAQSPRYKIIEKRQSVAFWCNPISGHATLYWYQQILGQGPKLLIQFQNNGVVDDSQLPKDRFSAERLKGVDSTLKIQPAKLEDSAVYLCASSSTGVSELFFGEGSRLTVL.

Remarks on this clone: A far larger clone is only one base removed, so a read error is likely. The same CDR3 can be traced to other DNA sequences in this sample. V gene TRBV25-1 combines with J gene TRBJ1-1; D unresolved. Germline values: CDR1 MGHDK, CDR2 SYGVNS. The CDR3 sequence is 12 residues long. The V end lost 5 bases, the J end lost 8 bases, and 12 bases lay between the germline ends. The CDR3 loop is CASSRNEGEAFF. In nucleotides, the CDR3 is TGTGCCAGCAGTCGGAACGAAGGGGAAGCTTTCTTT.